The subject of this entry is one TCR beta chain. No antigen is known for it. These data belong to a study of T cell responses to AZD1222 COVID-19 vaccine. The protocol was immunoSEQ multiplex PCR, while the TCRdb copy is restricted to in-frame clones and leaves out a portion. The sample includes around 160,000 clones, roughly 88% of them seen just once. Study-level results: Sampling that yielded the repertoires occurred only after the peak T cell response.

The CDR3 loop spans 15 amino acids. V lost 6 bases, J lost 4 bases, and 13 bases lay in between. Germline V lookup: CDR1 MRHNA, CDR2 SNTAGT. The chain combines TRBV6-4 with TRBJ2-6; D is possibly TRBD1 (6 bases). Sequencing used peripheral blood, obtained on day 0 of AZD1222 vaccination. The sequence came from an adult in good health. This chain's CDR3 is CASSQQGSGANVLTF. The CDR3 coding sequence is TGTGCCAGCAGCCAACAGGGCTCGGGGGCCAACGTCCTGACTTTC.